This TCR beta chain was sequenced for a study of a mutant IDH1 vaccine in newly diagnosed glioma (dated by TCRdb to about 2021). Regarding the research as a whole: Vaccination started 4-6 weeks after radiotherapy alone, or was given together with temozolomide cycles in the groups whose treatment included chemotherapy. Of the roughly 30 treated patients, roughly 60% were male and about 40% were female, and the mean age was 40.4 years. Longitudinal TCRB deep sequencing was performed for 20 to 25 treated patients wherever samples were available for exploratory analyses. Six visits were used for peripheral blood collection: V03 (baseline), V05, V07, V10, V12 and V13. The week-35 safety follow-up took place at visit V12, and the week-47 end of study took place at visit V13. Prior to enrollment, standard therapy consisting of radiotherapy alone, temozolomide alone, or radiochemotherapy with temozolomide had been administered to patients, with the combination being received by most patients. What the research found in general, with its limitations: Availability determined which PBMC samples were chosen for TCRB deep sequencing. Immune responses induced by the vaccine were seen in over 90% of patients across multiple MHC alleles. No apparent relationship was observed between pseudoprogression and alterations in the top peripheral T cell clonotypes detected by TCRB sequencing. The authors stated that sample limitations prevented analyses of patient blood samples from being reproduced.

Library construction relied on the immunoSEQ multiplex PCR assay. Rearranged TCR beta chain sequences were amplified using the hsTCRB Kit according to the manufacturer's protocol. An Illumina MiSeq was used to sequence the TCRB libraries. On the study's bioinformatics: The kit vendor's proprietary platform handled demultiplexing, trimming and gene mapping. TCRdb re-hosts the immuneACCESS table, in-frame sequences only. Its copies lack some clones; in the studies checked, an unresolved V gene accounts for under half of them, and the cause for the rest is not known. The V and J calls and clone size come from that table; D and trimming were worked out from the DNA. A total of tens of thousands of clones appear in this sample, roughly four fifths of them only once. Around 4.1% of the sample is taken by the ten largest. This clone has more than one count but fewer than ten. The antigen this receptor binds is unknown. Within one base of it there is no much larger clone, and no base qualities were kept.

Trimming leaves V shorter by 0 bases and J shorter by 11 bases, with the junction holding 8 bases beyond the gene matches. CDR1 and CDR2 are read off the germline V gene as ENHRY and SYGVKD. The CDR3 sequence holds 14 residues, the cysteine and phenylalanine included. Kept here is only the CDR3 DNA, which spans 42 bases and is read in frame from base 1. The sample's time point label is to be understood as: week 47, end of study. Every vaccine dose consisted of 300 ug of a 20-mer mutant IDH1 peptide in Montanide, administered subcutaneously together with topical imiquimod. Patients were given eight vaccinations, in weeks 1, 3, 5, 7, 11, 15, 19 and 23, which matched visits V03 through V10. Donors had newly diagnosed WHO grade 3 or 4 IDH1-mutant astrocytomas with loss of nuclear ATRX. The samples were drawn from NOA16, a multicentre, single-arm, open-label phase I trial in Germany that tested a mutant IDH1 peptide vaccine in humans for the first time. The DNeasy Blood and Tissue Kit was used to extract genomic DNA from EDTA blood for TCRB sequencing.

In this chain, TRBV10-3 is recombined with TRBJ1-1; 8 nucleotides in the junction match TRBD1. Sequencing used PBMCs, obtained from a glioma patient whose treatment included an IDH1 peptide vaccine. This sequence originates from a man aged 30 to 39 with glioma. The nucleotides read TGTGCCATCAGTGAGTCGAGACAGGGGTCGTGGGCTTTCTTT. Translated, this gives CAISESRQGSWAFF.